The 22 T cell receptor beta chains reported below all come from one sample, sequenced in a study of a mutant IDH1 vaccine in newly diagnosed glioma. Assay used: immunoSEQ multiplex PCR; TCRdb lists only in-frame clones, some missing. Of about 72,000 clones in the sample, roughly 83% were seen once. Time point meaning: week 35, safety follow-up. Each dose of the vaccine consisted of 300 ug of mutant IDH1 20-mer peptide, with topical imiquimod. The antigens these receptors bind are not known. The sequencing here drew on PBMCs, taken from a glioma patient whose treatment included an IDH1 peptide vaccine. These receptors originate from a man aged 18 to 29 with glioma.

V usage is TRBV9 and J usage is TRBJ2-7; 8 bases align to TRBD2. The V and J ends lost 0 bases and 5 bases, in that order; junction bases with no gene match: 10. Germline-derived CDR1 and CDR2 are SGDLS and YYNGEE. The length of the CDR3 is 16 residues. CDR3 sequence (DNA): TGTGCCAGCAGCGTAGGTCTGGGCGGGAGGAGCAACGAGCAGTACTTC. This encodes CASSVGLGGRSNEQYF.

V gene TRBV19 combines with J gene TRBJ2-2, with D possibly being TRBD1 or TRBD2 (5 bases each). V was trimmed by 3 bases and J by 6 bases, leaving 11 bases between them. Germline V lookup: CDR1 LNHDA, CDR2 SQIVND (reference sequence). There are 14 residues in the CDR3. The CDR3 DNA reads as TGTGCCAGTAGTATCGGACTGGGACCCGGGGAGCTGTTTTTT. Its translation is CASSIGLGPGELFF.

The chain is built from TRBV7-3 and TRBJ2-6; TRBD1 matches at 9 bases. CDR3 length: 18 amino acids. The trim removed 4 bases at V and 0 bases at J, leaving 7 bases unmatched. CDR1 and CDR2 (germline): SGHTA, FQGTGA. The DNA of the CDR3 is TGTGCCAGCAGCTCGCGTACAGGGGGCGGCTCTGGGGCCAACGTCCTGACTTTC. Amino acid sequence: CASSSRTGGGSGANVLTF.

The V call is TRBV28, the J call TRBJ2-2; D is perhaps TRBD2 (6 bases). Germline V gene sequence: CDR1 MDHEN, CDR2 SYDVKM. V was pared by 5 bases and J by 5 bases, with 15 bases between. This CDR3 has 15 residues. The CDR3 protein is CASSRGPRGTGELFF. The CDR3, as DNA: TGTGCCAGCAGTCGTGGCCCCCGGGGGACCGGGGAGCTGTTTTTT.

CDR3 in amino acids: CAWSVLTDFTGELFF. CDR3 coding DNA: TGTGCCTGGAGTGTACTGACGGACTTCACCGGGGAGCTGTTTTTT. V is TRBV30 and J is TRBJ2-2, with D perhaps matching TRBD2 (5 bases). This CDR3 contains 15 residues. Trimming took 0 bases from V and 4 from J, leaving 12 bases between them. Germline V CDR1 and CDR2: GTSNPN, SVGIG (reference sequence).

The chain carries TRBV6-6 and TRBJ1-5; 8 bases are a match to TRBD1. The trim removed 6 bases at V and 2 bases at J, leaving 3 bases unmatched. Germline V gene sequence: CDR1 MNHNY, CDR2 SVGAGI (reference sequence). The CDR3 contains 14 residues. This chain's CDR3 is CASRLQGGNQPQHF. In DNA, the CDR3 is TGTGCCAGCAGGCTACAGGGGGGCAATCAGCCCCAGCATTTT.

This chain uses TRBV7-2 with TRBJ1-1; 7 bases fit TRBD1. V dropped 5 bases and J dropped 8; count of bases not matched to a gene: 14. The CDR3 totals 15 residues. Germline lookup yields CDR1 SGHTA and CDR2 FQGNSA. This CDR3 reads CASSARRKTGREAFF. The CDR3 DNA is TGTGCCAGCAGCGCCCGACGAAAGACAGGGAGAGAAGCTTTCTTT.

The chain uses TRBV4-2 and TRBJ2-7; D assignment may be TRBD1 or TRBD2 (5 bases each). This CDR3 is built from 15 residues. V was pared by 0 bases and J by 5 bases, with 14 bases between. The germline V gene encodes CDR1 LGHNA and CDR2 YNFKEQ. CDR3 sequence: CASSQEGTRTDEQYF. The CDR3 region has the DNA TGTGCCAGCAGCCAAGAAGGGACCCGAACGGACGAGCAGTACTTC.

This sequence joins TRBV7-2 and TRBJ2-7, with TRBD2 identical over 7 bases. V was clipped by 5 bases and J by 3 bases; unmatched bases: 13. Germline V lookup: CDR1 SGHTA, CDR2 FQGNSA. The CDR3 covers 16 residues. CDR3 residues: CASSPRQRGHGYEQYF. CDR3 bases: TGTGCCAGCAGCCCGAGGCAGCGGGGCCATGGCTACGAGCAGTACTTC.

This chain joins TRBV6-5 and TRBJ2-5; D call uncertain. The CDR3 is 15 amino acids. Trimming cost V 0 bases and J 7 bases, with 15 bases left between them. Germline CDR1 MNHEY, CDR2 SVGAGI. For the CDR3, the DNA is TGTGCCAGCAGTTACTCGAGCGCCGCCCGGACGACCCAGTACTTC. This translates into CASSYSSAARTTQYF.

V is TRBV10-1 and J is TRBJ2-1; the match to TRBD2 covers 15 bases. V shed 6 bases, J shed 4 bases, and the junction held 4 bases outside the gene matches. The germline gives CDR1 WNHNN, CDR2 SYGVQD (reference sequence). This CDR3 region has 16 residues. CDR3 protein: CASSPGTSGGYNEQFF. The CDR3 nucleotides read TGCGCCAGCAGCCCTGGGACTAGCGGGGGGTACAATGAGCAGTTCTTC.

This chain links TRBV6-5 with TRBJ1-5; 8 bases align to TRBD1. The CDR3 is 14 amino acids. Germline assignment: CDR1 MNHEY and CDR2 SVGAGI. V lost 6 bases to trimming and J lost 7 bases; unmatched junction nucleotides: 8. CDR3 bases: TGTGCCAGCAGGCGGCAGGGGGCGAGGCAGCCCCAGCATTTT. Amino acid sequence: CASRRQGARQPQHF.

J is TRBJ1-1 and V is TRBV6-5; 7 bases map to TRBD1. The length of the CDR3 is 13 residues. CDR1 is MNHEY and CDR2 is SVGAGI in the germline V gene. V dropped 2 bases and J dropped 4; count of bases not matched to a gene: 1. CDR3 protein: CASSYDRVTEAFF. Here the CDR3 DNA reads TGTGCCAGCAGTTACGACAGGGTCACTGAAGCTTTCTTT.

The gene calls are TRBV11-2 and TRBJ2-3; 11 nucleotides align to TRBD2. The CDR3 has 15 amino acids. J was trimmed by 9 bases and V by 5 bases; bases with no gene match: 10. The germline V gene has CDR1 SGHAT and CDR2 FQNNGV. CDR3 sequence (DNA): TGTGCCAGCAGCATTAGCGGGGGGGCTCGGGACACGCAGTATTTT. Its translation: CASSISGGARDTQYF.

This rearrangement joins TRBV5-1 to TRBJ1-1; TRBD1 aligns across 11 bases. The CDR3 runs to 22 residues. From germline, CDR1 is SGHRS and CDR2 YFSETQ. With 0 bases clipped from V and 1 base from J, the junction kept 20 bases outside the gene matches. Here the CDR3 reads CASSLVIGGQGALSRPNTEAFF. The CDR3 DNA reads TGCGCCAGCAGCTTGGTAATAGGCGGACAGGGGGCGTTAAGCCGACCGAACACTGAAGCTTTCTTT.

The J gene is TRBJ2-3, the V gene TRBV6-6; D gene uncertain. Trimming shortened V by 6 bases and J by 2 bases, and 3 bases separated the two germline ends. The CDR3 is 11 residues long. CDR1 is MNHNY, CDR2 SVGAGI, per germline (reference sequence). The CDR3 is CASRFTDTQYF. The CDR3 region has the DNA TGTGCCAGCAGATTCACAGATACGCAGTATTTT.

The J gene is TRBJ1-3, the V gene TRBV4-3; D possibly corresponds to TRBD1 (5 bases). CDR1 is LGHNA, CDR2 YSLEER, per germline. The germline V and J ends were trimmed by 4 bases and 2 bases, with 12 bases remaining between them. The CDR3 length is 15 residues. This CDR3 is CASSPHQGPGNTIYF. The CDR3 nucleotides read TGCGCCAGCAGCCCCCATCAGGGACCTGGAAACACCATATATTTT.

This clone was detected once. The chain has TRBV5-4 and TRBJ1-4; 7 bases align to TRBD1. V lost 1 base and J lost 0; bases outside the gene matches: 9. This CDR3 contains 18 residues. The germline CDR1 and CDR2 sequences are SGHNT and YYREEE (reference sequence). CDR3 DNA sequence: TGTGCCAGCAGCTTGTGGGAGACAGGGCCCCCAACTAATGAAAAACTGTTTTTT. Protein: CASSLWETGPPTNEKLFF.

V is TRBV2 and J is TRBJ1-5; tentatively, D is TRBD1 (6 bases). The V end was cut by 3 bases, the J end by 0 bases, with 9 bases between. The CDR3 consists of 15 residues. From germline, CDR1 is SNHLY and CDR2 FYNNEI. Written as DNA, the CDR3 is TGTGCCAGCAGTGAGGACAGTCTTAGCAATCAGCCCCAGCATTTT. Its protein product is CASSEDSLSNQPQHF.

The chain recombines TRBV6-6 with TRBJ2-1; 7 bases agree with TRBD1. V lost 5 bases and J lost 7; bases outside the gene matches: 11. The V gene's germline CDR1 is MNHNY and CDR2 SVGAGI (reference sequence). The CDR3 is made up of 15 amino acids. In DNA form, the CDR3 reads TGTGCCAGCAGTCCTCTTATGACAGGGACGAATGAGCAGTTCTTC. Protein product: CASSPLMTGTNEQFF.

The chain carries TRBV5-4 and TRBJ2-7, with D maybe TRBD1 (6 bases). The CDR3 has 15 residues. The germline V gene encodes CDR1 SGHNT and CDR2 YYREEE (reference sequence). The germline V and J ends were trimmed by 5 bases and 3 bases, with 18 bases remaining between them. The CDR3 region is CASSFTGYSRYEQYF. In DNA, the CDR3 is TGTGCCAGCAGTTTTACAGGGTATTCACGCTACGAGCAGTACTTC.

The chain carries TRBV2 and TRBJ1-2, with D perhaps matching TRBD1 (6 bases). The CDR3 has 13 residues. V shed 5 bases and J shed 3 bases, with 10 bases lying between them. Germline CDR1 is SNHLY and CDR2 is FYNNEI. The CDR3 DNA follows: TGTGCCAGCAGTACACAGGGTGACTATGGCTACACCTTC. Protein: CASSTQGDYGYTF.